Listed below are T cell receptor beta chains from one sample, sequenced in a study of naive and memory T cell subsets. TCRdb reanalysed the UMI-ligation and nested PCR reads using MiXCR and keeps one entry per CDR3 protein. The sample lists about 20,000 distinct CDR3 sequences; 8.5% to 10% were seen once. The starting material was skin, obtained from a tuberculin skin test site. The origin of the receptors is an adult in good health. CDR3s include the opening cysteine and the closing phenylalanine or tryptophan. D genes are given only for firm matches. Clone size is given for some rows only: seen once, a few or many times, or a class if the clone is expanded.

clone size	V gene	D gene	J gene	CDR3 length	CDR3 DNA	CDR3 protein
many	TRBV6-4	-	TRBJ2-3	13	TGTGCCAGCAGTTTGGGTTCCACAGATACGCAGTATTTT	CASSLGSTDTQYF
many	TRBV11-3	TRBD2	TRBJ2-2	15	TGTGCCAGCAGCTCGCCTAGCGGGAAAACCGGGGAGCTGTTTTTT	CASSSPSGKTGELFF
many	TRBV6-5	-	TRBJ2-5	12	TGTGCCAGCAGTTACTCGACAGAGACCCAGTACTTC	CASSYSTETQYF
many	TRBV5-8	TRBD2	TRBJ2-3	15	TGTGCCAGCAGCTTGGATCCTAGCGGGAAGAATACGCAGTATTTT	CASSLDPSGKNTQYF
many	TRBV6-1	TRBD2	TRBJ2-1	16	TGTGCCAGCCTCCGACTAGCGGGAGGCTCCTACAATGAGCAGTTCTTC	CASLRLAGGSYNEQFF
many	TRBV4-3	-	TRBJ1-6	15	TGCGCCAGCAGCCACGGTAGCTCCTATAATTCACCCCTCCACTTT	CASSHGSSYNSPLHF
-	TRBV27	TRBD1	TRBJ2-7	14	TGTGCCAGCAGTTTCGCGACAGGGCCTTACGAGCAGTACTTC	CASSFATGPYEQYF
-	TRBV3-2	-	TRBJ1-1	15	TGTGCCAGCAGCCAAGATCACAGGGGAGGCACTGAAGCTTTCTTT	CASSQDHRGGTEAFF
many	TRBV2	-	TRBJ2-1	11	TGTGCCAGCAGGGAGGGGGGTGAGCAGTTCTTC	CASREGGEQFF
medium-sized	TRBV6-1	-	TRBJ2-1	12	TGTGCCAGCAGTCACAGAAACAATGAGCAGTTCTTC	CASSHRNNEQFF
few	TRBV5-1	-	TRBJ1-4	14	TGCGCCAGCAGCGTGGACGGACAACCGGGACAACTGTTTTTT	CASSVDGQPGQLFF
-	TRBV5-6	TRBD1	TRBJ2-2	15	TGTGCCAGCAGCTTGGTACAGGGGGACACCGGGGAGCTGTTTTTT	CASSLVQGDTGELFF
many	TRBV4-1	-	TRBJ2-7	14	TGCGCCAGCAGCATTAGTAGATCCTCCTACGAGCAGTACTTC	CASSISRSSYEQYF
medium-sized	TRBV29-1	-	TRBJ2-1	11	TGCAGCGTTGTCGCTGGAGGTGAGCAGTTCTTC	CSVVAGGEQFF
-	TRBV27	-	TRBJ1-5	16	TGTGCCAGCAGCGCCGCTGGGGGGGCTGGTATTCAGCCCCAGCATTTT	CASSAAGGAGIQPQHF
-	TRBV25-1	TRBD2	TRBJ2-7	18	TGTGCCAGCAGTGGCGGACTAGCGGGAGGGTTTCTCTGGTACGAGCAGTACTTC	CASSGGLAGGFLWYEQYF
few	TRBV6-5	TRBD2	TRBJ2-3	18	TGTGCCAGCAGTCAAAGACTAGCGGGGGCTTCTAGCACAGATACGCAGTATTTT	CASSQRLAGASSTDTQYF
many	TRBV4-3	TRBD2	TRBJ2-1	15	TGCGCCAGCAGCCAAGGTTGGGGGGGGTACAATGAGCAGTTCTTC	CASSQGWGGYNEQFF
once	TRBV5-1	TRBD1	TRBJ1-5	15	TGCGCCAGCAGCCCGGGACAGTATAGCAATCAGCCCCAGCATTTT	CASSPGQYSNQPQHF
medium-sized	TRBV7-8	-	TRBJ2-3	17	TGTGCCAGCAGCCCCCCTATAATCGATTTTAGCACAGATACGCAGTATTTT	CASSPPIIDFSTDTQYF
-	TRBV20-1	-	TRBJ2-7	12	TGCAGTGCTAACAGAGACGCCTACGAGCAGTACTTC	CSANRDAYEQYF
many	TRBV6-2/TRBV6-3	-	TRBJ1-4	14	TGTGCCAGCAGCCCCCGACAGGTTACTGAAAAACTGTTTTTT	CASSPRQVTEKLFF
medium-sized	TRBV11-2	-	TRBJ2-5	15	TGTGCCAGCAGCTTAAACAGGGCGCCCCAAGAGACCCAGTACTTC	CASSLNRAPQETQYF
many	TRBV6-6	TRBD1	TRBJ1-6	18	TGTGCCAGCAGCTCCCGGGACAGGGCTAGGACCTCCTATTCACCCCTCCACTTT	CASSSRDRARTSYSPLHF
-	TRBV7-9	-	TRBJ2-5	13	TGTGCCAGCAGCCGTTGGACTGGGGAGACCCAGTACTTC	CASSRWTGETQYF
many	TRBV7-7	TRBD1	TRBJ2-1	15	TGTGCCAGCAGCTTAAGAGGACAGGACTACAATGAGCAGTTCTTC	CASSLRGQDYNEQFF
medium-sized	TRBV10-3	-	TRBJ1-5	17	TGTGCCATCAGTGCCGCCACCGCGGGGACTAGCAATCAGCCCCAGCATTTT	CAISAATAGTSNQPQHF
many	TRBV3-1	-	TRBJ2-2	13	TGTGCCAGCAGCCAAGGGGGGCCCGGGGAGCTGTTTTTT	CASSQGGPGELFF
few	TRBV19	-	TRBJ2-3	16	TGTGCCAGTAGTATAGATTCAAAGACTAGAGAAGATACGCAGTATTTT	CASSIDSKTREDTQYF
-	TRBV7-2	-	TRBJ2-5	15	TGTGCCAGCAGCTTAGACAGCCAGGGTACCGAGACCCAGTACTTC	CASSLDSQGTETQYF
few	TRBV10-3	TRBD2	TRBJ2-1	17	TGTGCCATCAGGCAGGAGAGGCTAGCGGGAGTGCCCAATGAGCAGTTCTTC	CAIRQERLAGVPNEQFF
medium-sized	TRBV20-1	TRBD1	TRBJ2-7	13	TGCAGTGCTTACCGGGACAGGGGCTACGAGCAGTACTTC	CSAYRDRGYEQYF
medium-sized	TRBV20-1	TRBD2	TRBJ2-2	17	TGCAGTGCTATCCCCGGGACTAGCGGGGGCGATACCGGGGAGCTGTTTTTT	CSAIPGTSGGDTGELFF
many	TRBV29-1	-	TRBJ2-1	14	TGCAGCGTTGAGTCGCAGAGCTCCTACAATGAGCAGTTCTTC	CSVESQSSYNEQFF
many	TRBV6-2/TRBV6-3	-	TRBJ1-5	14	TGTGCCAGCAGTGGACCGTGGGGGGGTCAGCCCCAGCATTTT	CASSGPWGGQPQHF
-	TRBV18	-	TRBJ1-5	14	TGTGCCAGCTCACCAGATCTTTTAAATCAGCCCCAGCATTTT	CASSPDLLNQPQHF
many	TRBV6-2/TRBV6-3	-	TRBJ2-2	17	TGTGCCAGCAGTAAGCTGGTGCAAACCGGAAGAACCGGGGAGCTGTTTTTT	CASSKLVQTGRTGELFF
few	TRBV7-6	-	TRBJ1-5	15	TGTGCCAGCAGCCCCCGGGACGGTAGCAATCAGCCCCAGCATTTT	CASSPRDGSNQPQHF
-	TRBV7-8	-	TRBJ1-6	15	TGTGCCAGCAGCCCGCGGGGGATCTATAATTCACCCCTCCACTTT	CASSPRGIYNSPLHF
many	TRBV12-3/TRBV12-4	TRBD1	TRBJ2-6	17	TGTGCCAGCAGTTTCAAAACAGGGGGCAGTGGGGCCAACGTCCTGACTTTC	CASSFKTGGSGANVLTF
many	TRBV29-1	-	TRBJ1-6	13	TGCAGCGTTGGGGTGACTCGGCATTCACCCCTCCACTTT	CSVGVTRHSPLHF
many	TRBV20-1	TRBD1	TRBJ1-2	19	TGCAGTGCTAGAGACACGACAGGGGCCACCTCCCGTTCTAACTATGGCTACACCTTC	CSARDTTGATSRSNYGYTF
-	TRBV4-1	-	TRBJ2-7	13	TGCGCCAGCAGCCAAGAGTCGAGCTGGGAGCAGTACTTC	CASSQESSWEQYF
few	TRBV2	TRBD1	TRBJ1-2	16	TGTGCCAGCAGTGAAATCTTGGGACAGGGAATAGGCGGCTACACCTTC	CASSEILGQGIGGYTF
few	TRBV4-1	TRBD1	TRBJ1-5	18	TGCGCCAGCAGCCAAGACGGACAGGGGCTTTATAGCAATCAGCCCCAGCATTTT	CASSQDGQGLYSNQPQHF
many	TRBV7-2	-	TRBJ1-1	14	TGTGCCAGCAGCTTAGGGGGGGGGAACACTGAAGCTTTCTTT	CASSLGGGNTEAFF
few	TRBV4-3	-	TRBJ1-1	14	TGCGCCAGCAGCTCCCGGACGGTGAACACTGAAGCTTTCTTT	CASSSRTVNTEAFF
many	TRBV5-1	-	TRBJ2-7	15	TGCGCCAGCAGCTTGGCAGGGGTCGGACTCGCCGAGCAGTACTTC	CASSLAGVGLAEQYF
-	TRBV20-1	-	TRBJ2-3	13	TGCAGTGCTAGTGGGTATGTCACAGATACGCAGTATTTT	CSASGYVTDTQYF
-	TRBV5-6	-	TRBJ2-7	11	TGTGCCAGCAGCAGTACTCGCGAGCAGTACTTC	CASSSTREQYF
many	TRBV29-1	-	TRBJ2-7	12	TGCAGCGTTGAGGGTCAGGGCTACGAGCAGTACTTC	CSVEGQGYEQYF
few	TRBV29-1	-	TRBJ2-3	15	TGCAGCGTTCTGGGGACTGGAGGCGGCTCCGATACGCAGTATTTT	CSVLGTGGGSDTQYF
-	TRBV4-3	-	TRBJ2-7	13	TGCGCCAGCAGTCACAGTAGCTCCTACGAGCAGTACTTC	CASSHSSSYEQYF
many	TRBV5-6	-	TRBJ2-2	15	TGTGCCAGCAGCTTGGGTGGAGGGGTATCCAGTGAGCTGTTTTTT	CASSLGGGVSSELFF
many	TRBV6-6	-	TRBJ2-3	15	TGTGCCAGCAGTTACGGACAGATCCACACAGATACGCAGTATTTT	CASSYGQIHTDTQYF
-	TRBV14	TRBD2	TRBJ2-1	18	TGTGCCAGCAGCCAAGAGGTGACTAGCGGGCCTACCTACAATGAGCAGTTCTTC	CASSQEVTSGPTYNEQFF
medium-sized	TRBV6-2/TRBV6-3	TRBD2	TRBJ2-3	18	TGTGCCAGCAGTTCTCCGTCCCCAGAGCGGGGGTTAGCGGATACGCAGTATTTT	CASSSPSPERGLADTQYF